This TCR beta chain was obtained from a study of technical replicates of blood from a handful of donors. Per germline, CDR1 MDHEN and CDR2 SYDVKM. Trimming cost V 6 bases and J 2 bases; bases outside gene matches: 7. The CDR3 consists of 14 residues. Method: immunoSEQ multiplex PCR; TCRdb's copy keeps in-frame clones and lacks some. The sample lists around 92,000 clones; approximately 94% were seen once. This chain links TRBV28 with TRBJ2-7; TRBD1 matches at 7 bases. Sequencing was carried out using T cells isolated from PBMCs. The clonotype originates from a human donor in good health. The CDR3: CASSLTGQAYEQYF. Here the CDR3 DNA reads TGTGCCAGCAGCCTGACAGGGCAAGCCTACGAGCAGTACTTC.